This TCR beta chain was recovered during a study of CD8 T cells in ankylosing spondylitis. Study-wide points: A number of the motif variants had already been described in reactive arthritis synovial fluid and blood.

There are a few counts of this clonotype. The antigen is undetermined. From the 5' RACE reads, TCRdb called clonotypes with MiXCR, one entry per CDR3 protein. The data hold 300,000 to 350,000 distinct CDR3 sequences, with around a tenth observed a single time. The V end lost 0 bases, the J end lost 8 bases, and 13 bases lay between the germline ends. From germline, CDR1 is DFQATT and CDR2 SNEGSKA (reference sequence). The CDR3 spans 14 residues. The specimen was blood, either unsorted or a sorted T cell fraction (not recorded which). This chain links TRBV20-1 with TRBJ1-4; possible D gene TRBD1, 5 bases. This receptor was obtained from a female donor with ankylosing spondylitis or in good health (not recorded which). DNA of the CDR3: TGCAGTGCTAGAGATACCGGGGCGGGGGAAAAACTGTTTTTT. It yields the protein CSARDTGAGEKLFF.